Reported below is one T cell receptor beta chain. This specimen belongs to a study of blood T cell repertoires in COVID-19. Across the study: The United States, Italy and Spain supplied acute and convalescent COVID-19 samples.

The Seattle patients joined while their infection was active and were tracked longitudinally afterward. In the original processing: Counts of nucleated cells, estimated from reference gene primer amplification, were obtained. Sequencing was performed with immunoSEQ multiplex PCR; in TCRdb, only in-frame clones are kept and a portion is missing. V, J and clone size were drawn from that table, and D and trimming were deduced from the DNA. The sample contains about 200,000 clones, about 93% of which appear only once. CDR3 length: 13 amino acids. The V segment lost 6 bases and the J segment 6 bases; nucleotides outside the gene matches: 2. Germline CDR1 and CDR2: LNHDA and SQIVND (reference sequence).

The sequence was obtained from a man aged 25 to 40 with COVID-19, enrolled during active disease. This chain joins TRBV19 and TRBJ2-2; TRBD1 matches 9 bases. Sequencing was done on a sample of peripheral blood. The CDR3, as DNA: TGTGCCAGTAGCCGACAGGGGGCCGGGGAGCTGTTTTTT. Its protein is CASSRQGAGELFF.